This is a list of T cell receptor beta chains from one sample in a study of blood T cells in healthy people across ages. TCRdb independently ran MiXCR on the 5' RACE reads; one entry per CDR3 protein. The table lists 1.4 million or so distinct CDR3 sequences, 40% to 45% of them singletons. Sequencing was done on a sample of blood. These receptors were taken from a woman aged 18-29 years in good health. Each CDR3 is given with its conserved first and last residue. The D gene is left open where the match is weak. Clone size appears in some rows only: once, few, many, or a class for an expanded clone.

16 | TRBJ2-1 | TRBD2 | TRBV5-6 | . | CASSLELLAGHNEQFF | TGTGCCAGCAGCTTGGAGCTGTTAGCGGGGCACAATGAGCAGTTCTTC
15 | TRBJ2-3 | . | TRBV2 | . | CASGIQMGGTDTQYF | TGTGCCAGCGGCATTCAGATGGGGGGCACAGATACGCAGTATTTT
12 | TRBJ1-5 | . | TRBV29-1 | . | CSVSTGLQPQHF | TGCAGCGTCAGTACAGGGCTTCAGCCCCAGCATTTT
17 | TRBJ1-5 | . | TRBV20-1 | . | CSARDGRTPRDNQPQHF | TGCAGTGCTAGAGACGGACGCACGCCGCGGGACAATCAGCCCCAGCATTTT
15 | TRBJ2-5 | TRBD1 | TRBV12-5 | . | CASGLVNTGEETQYF | TGTGCTAGTGGTTTGGTAAACACAGGGGAAGAGACCCAGTACTTC
15 | TRBJ2-1 | . | TRBV20-1 | few | CSASHRKSSYNEQFF | TGCAGTGCTTCGCACAGAAAAAGCTCCTACAATGAGCAGTTCTTC
16 | TRBJ1-1 | TRBD1 | TRBV7-6 | . | CASSSYRDSKNTEAFF | TGTGCCAGCAGCTCCTACCGGGACAGCAAAAACACTGAAGCTTTCTTT
14 | TRBJ2-2 | . | TRBV29-1 | few | CSVEMTVGTGELFF | TGCAGCGTTGAAATGACAGTGGGAACCGGGGAGCTGTTTTTT
11 | TRBJ2-5 | . | TRBV29-1 | many | CSGKGLSEQYF | TGCAGCGGGAAAGGACTCTCAGAACAGTACTTC
14 | TRBJ1-5 | . | TRBV12-3/TRBV12-4 | . | CASRGAYSNQPQHF | TGTGCCAGCAGGGGGGCCTATAGCAATCAGCCCCAGCATTTT
15 | TRBJ2-7 | . | TRBV7-2 | few | CASSWTASFSYEQYF | TGTGCCAGCAGCTGGACGGCGAGCTTCTCCTACGAGCAGTACTTC
14 | TRBJ2-1 | . | TRBV5-1 | many | CASSRDSTYNEQFF | TGCGCCAGCAGCCGGGACTCTACCTACAATGAGCAGTTCTTC
15 | TRBJ2-4 | TRBD1 | TRBV6-2/TRBV6-3 | . | CVSSQTGVPKNIQYF | TGTGTCAGCAGCCAGACAGGGGTTCCCAAAAACATTCAGTACTTC
13 | TRBJ1-1 | . | TRBV20-1 | . | CSAIRDPNTEAFF | TGCAGTGCGATCAGGGACCCAAACACTGAAGCTTTCTTT
15 | TRBJ2-3 | TRBD2 | TRBV7-2 | . | CASSLSLAGLHTQYF | TGTGCCAGCAGCTTAAGCCTAGCGGGGTTGCATACGCAGTATTTT